This T cell receptor (beta chain) was sequenced in a study of identical twins. Trimming took 6 bases from V and 5 from J, leaving 19 bases between them. The CDR3 is made up of 14 amino acids. Germline CDR1 is DFQATT and CDR2 is SNEGSKA (reference sequence). TCRdb reprocessed the 5' RACE reads with MiXCR, giving one entry per CDR3 protein. The repertoire holds more than 1.5 million distinct CDR3 sequences, with about 32% as singletons. This receptor was taken from a newborn girl in good health. The chain is built from TRBV20-1 and TRBJ1-2; D possibly corresponds to TRBD1 (6 bases). The sequenced sample consisted of cord blood. The CDR3 DNA follows: TGCAGTGCCGATACCCTGCAGGGGCCATATGGCTACACCTTC. This codes for CSADTLQGPYGYTF.